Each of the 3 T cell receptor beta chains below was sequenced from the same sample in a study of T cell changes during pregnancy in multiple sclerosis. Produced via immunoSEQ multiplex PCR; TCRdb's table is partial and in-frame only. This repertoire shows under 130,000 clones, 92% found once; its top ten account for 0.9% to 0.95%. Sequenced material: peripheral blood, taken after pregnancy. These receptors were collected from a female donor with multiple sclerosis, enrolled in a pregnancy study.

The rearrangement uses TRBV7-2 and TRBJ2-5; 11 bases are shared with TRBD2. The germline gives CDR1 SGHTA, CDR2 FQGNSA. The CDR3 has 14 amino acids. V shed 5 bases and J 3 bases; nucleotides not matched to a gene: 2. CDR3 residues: CASSVGLAEETQYF. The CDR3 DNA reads TGTGCCAGCAGCGTGGGACTAGCGGAAGAGACCCAGTACTTC.

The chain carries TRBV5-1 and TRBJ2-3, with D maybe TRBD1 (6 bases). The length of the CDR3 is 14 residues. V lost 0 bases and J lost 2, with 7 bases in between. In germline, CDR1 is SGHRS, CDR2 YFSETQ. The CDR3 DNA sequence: TGCGCCAGCAGCTTGGACAGGGTCACAGATACGCAGTATTTT. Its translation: CASSLDRVTDTQYF.

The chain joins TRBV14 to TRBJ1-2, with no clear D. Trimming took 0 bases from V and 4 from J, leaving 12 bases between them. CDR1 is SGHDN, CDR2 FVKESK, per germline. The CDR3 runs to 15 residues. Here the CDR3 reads CASSQDLTGPYGYTF. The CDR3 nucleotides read TGTGCCAGCAGCCAAGATCTCACCGGTCCCTATGGCTACACCTTC.